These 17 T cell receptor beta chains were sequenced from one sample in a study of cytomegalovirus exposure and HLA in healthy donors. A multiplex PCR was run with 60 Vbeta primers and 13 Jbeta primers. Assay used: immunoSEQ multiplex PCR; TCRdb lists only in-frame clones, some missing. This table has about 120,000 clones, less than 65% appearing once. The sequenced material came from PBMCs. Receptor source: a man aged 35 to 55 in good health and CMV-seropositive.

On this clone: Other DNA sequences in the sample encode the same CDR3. The CDR3, as DNA: TGTGCCAGTAGTATCGGGACTGTTTACGAGCAGTACTTC. Translating gives CASSIGTVYEQYF. The chain is built from TRBV19 and TRBJ2-7; D may be TRBD2 (6 bases). The V gene's germline CDR1 is LNHDA and CDR2 SQIVND (reference sequence). V was pared by 3 bases and J by 4 bases, with 10 bases between. The CDR3 sequence is 13 residues long.

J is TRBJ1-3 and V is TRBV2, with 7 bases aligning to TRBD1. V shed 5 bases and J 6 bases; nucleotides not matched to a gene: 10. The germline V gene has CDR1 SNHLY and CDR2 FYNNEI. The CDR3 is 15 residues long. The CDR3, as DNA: TGTGCCAGCAGTCAAACGGACAGGATCTCAAACACCATATATTTT. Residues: CASSQTDRISNTIYF.

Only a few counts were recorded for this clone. CDR3 sequence reads: CASIAGGETQYF. For the CDR3, the DNA is TGTGCCAGCATAGCAGGGGGCGAGACCCAGTACTTC. This chain joins TRBV6-1 and TRBJ2-5; 8 bases are shared with TRBD1. CDR3 length: 12 amino acids. CDR1 MNHNS and CDR2 SASEGT come from the germline V gene. Losses at the gene ends were 7 bases for V and 5 bases for J; bases not matched to a gene: 3.

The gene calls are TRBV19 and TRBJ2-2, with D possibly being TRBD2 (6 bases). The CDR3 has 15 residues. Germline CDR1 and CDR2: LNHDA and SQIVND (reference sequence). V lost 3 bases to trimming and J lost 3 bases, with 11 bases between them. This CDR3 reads CASSMEGVYTGELFF. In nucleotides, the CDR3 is TGTGCCAGTAGTATGGAGGGAGTGTACACCGGGGAGCTGTTTTTT.

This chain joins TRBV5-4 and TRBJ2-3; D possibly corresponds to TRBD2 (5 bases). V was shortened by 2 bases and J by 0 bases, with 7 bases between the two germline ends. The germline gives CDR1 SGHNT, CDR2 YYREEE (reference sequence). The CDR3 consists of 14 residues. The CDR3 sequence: CASSFSGSTDTQYF. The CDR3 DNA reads TGTGCCAGCAGCTTCAGCGGAAGCACAGATACGCAGTATTTT.

CDR3 region: CASSLGLAGRSTQYF. The CDR3 DNA reads TGTGCCAGCAGCTTGGGACTAGCGGGTCGTTCTACGCAGTATTTT. The rearrangement joins TRBV7-3 to TRBJ2-3; 12 bases map to TRBD2. Germline CDR1 reads SGHTA; CDR2 reads FQGTGA. This CDR3 has 15 amino acids. Unmatched junction bases numbered 6, after V lost 3 bases and J lost 8 bases.

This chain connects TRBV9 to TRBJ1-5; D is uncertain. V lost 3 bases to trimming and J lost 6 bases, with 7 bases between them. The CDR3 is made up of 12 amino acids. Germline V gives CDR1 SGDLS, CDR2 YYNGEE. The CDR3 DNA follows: TGTGCCAGCAGCGATGGAGGTCAGCCCCAGCATTTT. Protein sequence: CASSDGGQPQHF.

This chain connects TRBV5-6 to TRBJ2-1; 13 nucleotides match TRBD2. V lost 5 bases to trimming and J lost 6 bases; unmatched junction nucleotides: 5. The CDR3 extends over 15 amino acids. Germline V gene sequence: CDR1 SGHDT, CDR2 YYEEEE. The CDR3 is CASRSGLAGVNEQFF. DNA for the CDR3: TGTGCCAGCAGGTCCGGACTAGCGGGGGTCAATGAGCAGTTCTTC.

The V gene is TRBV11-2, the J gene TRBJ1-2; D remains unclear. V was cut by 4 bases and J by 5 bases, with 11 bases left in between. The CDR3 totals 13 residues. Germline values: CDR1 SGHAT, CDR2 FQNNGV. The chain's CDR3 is CASSSSAGYGYTF. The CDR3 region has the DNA TGTGCCAGCAGCTCGTCGGCGGGGTATGGCTACACCTTC.

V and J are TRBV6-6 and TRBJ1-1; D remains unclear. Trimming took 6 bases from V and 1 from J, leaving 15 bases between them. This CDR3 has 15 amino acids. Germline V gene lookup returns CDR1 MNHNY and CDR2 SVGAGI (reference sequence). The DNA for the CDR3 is TGTGCCAGCAGACGGAGGCCCGTTGGGAACACTGAAGCTTTCTTT. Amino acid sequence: CASRRRPVGNTEAFF.

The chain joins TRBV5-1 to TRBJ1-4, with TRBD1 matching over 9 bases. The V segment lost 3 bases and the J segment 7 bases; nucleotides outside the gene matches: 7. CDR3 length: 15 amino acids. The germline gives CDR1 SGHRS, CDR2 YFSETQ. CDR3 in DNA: TGCGCCAGCAGCTCCCTACAGGGGGCGAGTGAAAAACTGTTTTTT. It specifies CASSSLQGASEKLFF.

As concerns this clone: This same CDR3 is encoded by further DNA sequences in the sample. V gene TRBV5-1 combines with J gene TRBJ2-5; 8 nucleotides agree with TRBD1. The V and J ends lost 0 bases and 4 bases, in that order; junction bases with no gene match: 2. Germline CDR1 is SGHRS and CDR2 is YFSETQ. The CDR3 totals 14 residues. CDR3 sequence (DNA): TGCGCCAGCAGCTTGGGACAGGGGAGAGAGACCCAGTACTTC. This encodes CASSLGQGRETQYF. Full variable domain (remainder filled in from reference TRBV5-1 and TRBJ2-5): KAGVTQTPRYLIKTRGQQVTLSCSPISGHRSVSWYQQTPGQGLQFLFEYFSETQRNKGNFPGRFSGRQFSNSRSEMNVSTLELGDSALYLCASSLGQGRETQYFGPGTRLLVL.

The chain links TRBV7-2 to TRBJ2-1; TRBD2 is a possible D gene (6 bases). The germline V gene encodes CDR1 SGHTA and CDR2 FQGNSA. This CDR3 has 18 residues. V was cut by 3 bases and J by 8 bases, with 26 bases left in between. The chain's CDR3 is CASSLPSLGLSRPDEQFF. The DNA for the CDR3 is TGTGCCAGCAGCTTGCCCTCCCTTGGACTATCTCGACCCGATGAGCAGTTCTTC.

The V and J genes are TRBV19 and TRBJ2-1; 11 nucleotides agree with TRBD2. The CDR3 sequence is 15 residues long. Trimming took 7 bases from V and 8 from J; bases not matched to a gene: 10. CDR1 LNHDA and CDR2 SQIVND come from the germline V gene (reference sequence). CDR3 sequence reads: CASTPLAGVFDEQFF. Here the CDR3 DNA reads TGTGCCAGTACCCCACTAGCGGGAGTCTTCGATGAGCAGTTCTTC.

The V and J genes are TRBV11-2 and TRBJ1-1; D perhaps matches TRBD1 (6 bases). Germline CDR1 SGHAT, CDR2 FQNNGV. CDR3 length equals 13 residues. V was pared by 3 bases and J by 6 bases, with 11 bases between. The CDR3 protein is CASSFNRDPEAFF. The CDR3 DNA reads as TGTGCCAGCAGCTTTAACAGGGACCCTGAAGCTTTCTTT.

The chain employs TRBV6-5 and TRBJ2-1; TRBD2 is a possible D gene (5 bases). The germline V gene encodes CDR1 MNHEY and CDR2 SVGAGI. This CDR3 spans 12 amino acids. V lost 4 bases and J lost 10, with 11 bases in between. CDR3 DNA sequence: TGTGCCAGCAGTTTCCCCGAGGGAGAGCAGTTCTTC. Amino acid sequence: CASSFPEGEQFF.

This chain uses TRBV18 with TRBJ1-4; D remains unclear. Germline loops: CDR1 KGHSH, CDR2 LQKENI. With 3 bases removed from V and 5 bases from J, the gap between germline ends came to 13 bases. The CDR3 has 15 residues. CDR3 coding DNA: TGTGCCAGCTCACCGCGACAACAGATAAATGAAAAACTGTTTTTT. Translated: CASSPRQQINEKLFF.